A single sample is the source of the 26 T cell receptor beta chains below, sequenced in a study of shared clonotypes between healthy human individuals. Libraries were prepared by immunoSEQ multiplex PCR; TCRdb keeps only in-frame clonotypes and omits some of them. The sample consists of 2 million to 3 million clones, 90% to 95% of them appearing once. Sequenced: naive CD4+ T cells from PBMCs. Specified subset: CD45RA+ positively selected. Every receptor here comes from a man aged 18 to 35 in good health. Some clones in this sample may be carry-over from other donors' samples.

This rearrangement joins TRBV5-6 to TRBJ1-2; 7 bases agree with TRBD1. This CDR3 has 12 residues. Trimming cost V 7 bases and J 5 bases; bases outside gene matches: 5. Germline V gives CDR1 SGHDT, CDR2 YYEEEE. CDR3 DNA: TGTGCCAGCGGCGGGACAGCGTATGGCTACACCTTC. It translates to CASGGTAYGYTF.

The V call is TRBV30, the J call TRBJ1-1; D is unresolved. The CDR3 length is 12 residues. Trimming removed 4 bases from V and 3 bases from J, with 9 bases in between. Germline loops: CDR1 GTSNPN, CDR2 SVGIG (reference sequence). The DNA for the CDR3 is TGTGCCTGGACTCGAAGGGACACTGAAGCTTTCTTT. It yields the protein CAWTRRDTEAFF.

About this clone itself: This specimen includes other DNA sequences encoding the same CDR3. V usage is TRBV5-1 and J usage is TRBJ2-3, with D possibly TRBD1 on 5 matching bases. The CDR3 has 14 residues. With 4 bases removed from V and 0 bases from J, the gap between germline ends came to 9 bases. Germline CDR1 is SGHRS and CDR2 is YFSETQ. DNA of the CDR3: TGCGCCAGCAGCGCCCAGGGCAGCACAGATACGCAGTATTTT. Amino acid sequence: CASSAQGSTDTQYF.

This rearrangement joins TRBV7-9 to TRBJ2-7; TRBD1 agrees at 7 bases. Germline V gives CDR1 SEHNR, CDR2 FQNEAQ (reference sequence). This CDR3 comprises 12 residues. Germline trimming cut 5 bases from V and 3 bases from J; bases unmatched to any gene: 1. For the CDR3, the DNA is TGTGCCAGCAGCCAGGGGGTCTACGAGCAGTACTTC. This codes for CASSQGVYEQYF.

V and J are TRBV18 and TRBJ2-5; no clear D gene. Per germline, CDR1 KGHSH and CDR2 LQKENI. CDR3 length equals 12 residues. Trimming took 3 bases from V and 3 from J, leaving 5 bases between them. CDR3 nucleotides: TGTGCCAGCTCACCGCACAAAGAGACCCAGTACTTC. As protein: CASSPHKETQYF.

This clone has more than one count but fewer than ten. This sequence joins TRBV6-1 and TRBJ2-2, with D perhaps TRBD2 (6 bases). CDR1 MNHNS and CDR2 SASEGT come from the germline V gene. The CDR3 spans 15 residues. Trimming took 2 bases from V and 3 from J, leaving 10 bases between them. The CDR3 reads CASSEREVDTGELFF. CDR3 bases: TGTGCCAGCAGTGAAAGGGAGGTGGACACCGGGGAGCTGTTTTTT.

The CDR3 is CASSPPEGTQYF. The CDR3 nucleotides read TGTGCCAGCAGCCCCCCGGAGGGGACCCAGTACTTC. V and J are TRBV14 and TRBJ2-5; possible D gene TRBD2, 6 bases. The CDR3 has 12 residues. Per germline, CDR1 SGHDN and CDR2 FVKESK. Trimming cost V 4 bases and J 7 bases, with 10 bases left between them.

The CDR3 nucleotides read TGTGCCAGCAGTATTCGACTAAACCAAGAGACCCAGTACTTC. This gives the protein CASSIRLNQETQYF. The J gene is TRBJ2-5, the V gene TRBV28; D possibly corresponds to TRBD2 (5 bases). V was trimmed by 5 bases and J by 0 bases, leaving 10 bases between them. Germline V CDR1 and CDR2: MDHEN, SYDVKM. This CDR3 spans 14 amino acids. Using reference TRBV28 and TRBJ2-5 for the parts outside the CDR3, the full variable domain is DVKVTQSSRYLVKRTGEKVFLECVQDMDHENMFWYRQDPGLGLRLIYFSYDVKMKEKGDIPEGYSVSREKKERFSLILESASTNQTSMYLCASSIRLNQETQYFGPGTRLLVL.

This clone appeared a few times. The sample contains more than one DNA sequence encoding this CDR3. J is TRBJ1-1 and V is TRBV2; 9 nucleotides align to TRBD1. CDR1 SNHLY and CDR2 FYNNEI come from the germline V gene. The V and J ends lost 7 bases and 1 base, in that order; junction bases with no gene match: 1. The CDR3 runs to 13 residues. In nucleotides, the CDR3 is TGTGCCAGCACGGGACAGGGGAACACTGAAGCTTTCTTT. Its protein is CASTGQGNTEAFF.

The chain couples TRBV7-3 to TRBJ2-3, with TRBD2 matching 7 bases. Losses at the gene ends were 0 bases for V and 7 bases for J; bases not matched to a gene: 10. CDR1 is SGHTA and CDR2 is FQGTGA in the germline V gene. The length of the CDR3 is 16 residues. CDR3 sequence reads: CASSLTRQGGSNTQYF. The DNA of the CDR3 is TGTGCCAGCAGCTTAACGCGTCAAGGCGGGAGTAATACGCAGTATTTT.

The CDR3 coding sequence is TGCGCCAGCAGCGTATCTACAGGGTTCAATGAGCAGTTCTTC. Translating it yields CASSVSTGFNEQFF. The chain uses TRBV5-1 and TRBJ2-1; maybe TRBD1 (6 bases). The CDR3 totals 14 residues. Germline CDR1 reads SGHRS; CDR2 reads YFSETQ. With 4 bases removed from V and 6 bases from J, the gap between germline ends came to 14 bases. The whole variable domain, filled in from reference TRBV5-1 and TRBJ2-1, reads KAGVTQTPRYLIKTRGQQVTLSCSPISGHRSVSWYQQTPGQGLQFLFEYFSETQRNKGNFPGRFSGRQFSNSRSEMNVSTLELGDSALYLCASSVSTGFNEQFFGPGTRLTVL.

This chain uses TRBV7-8 with TRBJ2-7, with D perhaps being TRBD1 or TRBD2 (5 bases each). Germline values: CDR1 SGHVS, CDR2 FQNEAQ. V was pared by 5 bases and J by 2 bases, with 16 bases between. This CDR3 is built from 15 residues. CDR3 sequence (DNA): TGTGCCAGCAGCCGCTCGCAGGGAGCCACCTACGAGCAGTACTTC. Translating it yields CASSRSQGATYEQYF.

Concerning this clone: Other DNA sequences in this specimen translate into the identical CDR3. The V gene is TRBV20-1, the J gene TRBJ1-1; unclear D gene. This CDR3 comprises 11 residues. The germline gives CDR1 DFQATT, CDR2 SNEGSKA (reference sequence). The ends were cut back, 1 base at V and 6 bases at J, with 6 bases in the middle. CDR3 nucleotide sequence: TGCAGTGCTAGAGGGGAAGCTGAAGCTTTCTTT. It encodes CSARGEAEAFF.

The chain has TRBV27 and TRBJ2-3; 9 nucleotides line up with TRBD1. Germline-derived CDR1 and CDR2 are MNHEY and SMNVEV (reference sequence). The CDR3 loop spans 16 amino acids. Trimming took 6 bases from V and 4 from J; bases not matched to a gene: 11. The CDR3 DNA follows: TGTGCCAGCAGCCTCCGGGACAGGGCCTCGCCAGATACGCAGTATTTT. Translated: CASSLRDRASPDTQYF.

V is TRBV27 and J is TRBJ2-5; 9 bases are a match to TRBD2. The length of the CDR3 is 16 residues. CDR1 is MNHEY, CDR2 SMNVEV, per germline (reference sequence). The V and J ends lost 4 bases and 4 bases, in that order; junction bases with no gene match: 10. CDR3 sequence (DNA): TGTGCCAGCAGTTCCCCATTGCGGGAGGGCCGAGAGACCCAGTACTTC. This translates into CASSSPLREGRETQYF.

The chain recombines TRBV28 with TRBJ1-5; D is undetermined. V gave up 3 bases and J gave up 2 bases, with 14 bases separating them. The V gene's germline CDR1 is MDHEN and CDR2 SYDVKM. The CDR3 spans 16 residues. This chain's CDR3 is CASSFSVGKGNQPQHF. CDR3 coding DNA: TGTGCCAGCAGTTTCTCTGTGGGGAAGGGCAATCAGCCCCAGCATTTT.

The chain couples TRBV5-4 to TRBJ2-1, with TRBD1 identical over 9 bases. CDR3 length: 13 residues. Germline trimming cut 9 bases from V and 8 bases from J; bases unmatched to any gene: 9. CDR1 is SGHNT, CDR2 YYREEE, per germline (reference sequence). CDR3 in DNA: TGTGCCACAGCAGGGACAGGGTACCATGAGCAGTTCTTC. Its protein is CATAGTGYHEQFF. Using reference TRBV5-4 and TRBJ2-1 for the parts outside the CDR3, the full variable domain is ETGVTQSPTHLIKTRGQQVTLRCSSQSGHNTVSWYQQALGQGPQFIFQYYREEENGRGNFPPRFSGLQFPNYSSELNVNALELDDSALYLCATAGTGYHEQFFGPGTRLTVL.

The chain carries TRBV6-5 and TRBJ2-1; 9 nucleotides line up with TRBD2. Germline assignment: CDR1 MNHEY and CDR2 SVGAGI. CDR3 length: 15 amino acids. V was pared by 5 bases and J by 10 bases, with 12 bases of the junction left unmatched. The CDR3 nucleotides are TGTGCCAGCAGTCGCGCGGGACTAGCCCAGGGGGAGCAGTTCTTC. Protein: CASSRAGLAQGEQFF.

The chain combines TRBV6-7 with TRBJ1-2; tentatively, D is TRBD1 (5 bases). TRBV6-7 is recorded as an ORF, its role being uncertain. This CDR3 is built from 14 residues. Trimming pared 2 bases from V and 1 base from J, leaving 8 bases between. The DNA for the CDR3 is TGTGCCAGCAGTTACAGGGGCCTTAACTATGGCTACACCTTC. Its translation: CASSYRGLNYGYTF.

The chain has TRBV6-1 and TRBJ1-2; 9 bases map to TRBD1. Germline CDR1 and CDR2: MNHNS and SASEGT. CDR3 size: 13 residues. Losses at the gene ends were 6 bases for V and 4 bases for J; bases not matched to a gene: 3. CDR3 nucleotide sequence: TGTGCCAGCAGCCGGACAGGGGCCTATGGCTACACCTTC. Translated, it gives CASSRTGAYGYTF.

The CDR3 reads CASSQVAGKDYEQYF. The CDR3, as DNA: TGTGCCAGCAGCCAAGTCGCAGGGAAAGATTACGAGCAGTACTTC. The chain joins TRBV4-2 to TRBJ2-7; D is perhaps TRBD1 (5 bases). Germline V lookup: CDR1 LGHNA, CDR2 YNFKEQ. The CDR3 has 15 residues. V dropped 1 base and J dropped 4 bases, with 14 bases sitting between them.

The rearrangement joins TRBV28 to TRBJ1-1; no firm D call. Trimming left V 2 bases short and J 8 bases short, with 12 bases between. The CDR3 is 13 amino acids. Germline CDR1 reads MDHEN; CDR2 reads SYDVKM. The CDR3 here is CASSLRSIREAFF. CDR3 bases: TGTGCCAGCAGTTTACGATCTATACGGGAAGCTTTCTTT.

About this clone: The same CDR3 also results from other DNA sequences found in this sample. The chain uses TRBV19 and TRBJ2-3; no clear D. The CDR3 length is 13 residues. Germline V gives CDR1 LNHDA, CDR2 SQIVND (reference sequence). Between the trimmed V and J ends, which lost 3 bases and 0 bases, there was a span of 4 bases. The CDR3 DNA is TGTGCCAGTAGTATTGCCAGCACAGATACGCAGTATTTT. Protein: CASSIASTDTQYF.

This chain joins TRBV19 and TRBJ1-1, with D maybe TRBD1 (5 bases). Trimming removed 6 bases at V and 2 bases at J, with 16 bases between. CDR3 length equals 15 residues. Germline loops: CDR1 LNHDA, CDR2 SQIVND (reference sequence). The CDR3 loop is CASSVGGIRNTEAFF. DNA of the CDR3: TGTGCCAGTAGCGTCGGGGGAATACGAAACACTGAAGCTTTCTTT.

The J gene is TRBJ1-1, the V gene TRBV29-1, with TRBD1 identical over 8 bases. The length of the CDR3 is 15 residues. Germline CDR1 and CDR2: SQVTM and ANQGSEA. V dropped 8 bases and J dropped 8; count of bases not matched to a gene: 19. As DNA, the CDR3 is TGCAGCCCTCCCCCGGACAGGGTGGATTCAGGGGAAGCTTTCTTT. The encoded protein is CSPPPDRVDSGEAFF.

V and J are TRBV6-6 and TRBJ2-2; 10 nucleotides line up with TRBD2. V lost 10 bases to trimming and J lost 6 bases; unmatched junction nucleotides: 5. The CDR3 totals 13 residues. Germline CDR1 and CDR2: MNHNY and SVGAGI (reference sequence). In DNA form, the CDR3 reads TGTGCCACCCAAAGCGGGAGGGCCGGGGAGCTGTTTTTT. Protein sequence: CATQSGRAGELFF.